The 20 T cell receptor beta chains below all came from one sample that was sequenced in a study of shared clonotypes between healthy human individuals. Sequenced by immunoSEQ multiplex PCR; TCRdb stores in-frame clones only, minus some. Of some 1 million clones in the sample, about 75% were seen once. The sequencing input was memory CD4+ T cells sorted from blood. Described subset: CD45RA-negative fraction. These receptors originate from a man aged 18 to 29 in good health.

The V and J genes are TRBV27 and TRBJ2-6; TRBD2 aligns across 14 bases. The V gene end was trimmed by 5 bases and the J gene end by 3 bases; junction bases not matched to a gene: 6. Germline CDR1 MNHEY, CDR2 SMNVEV (reference sequence). This CDR3 has 18 amino acids. CDR3 sequence: CASSRLAGGPYGANVLTF. CDR3 in DNA: TGTGCCAGCAGTAGACTAGCGGGGGGGCCATATGGGGCCAACGTCCTGACTTTC.

With respect to this clone: In the same sample, other DNA sequences code for this CDR3. The chain couples TRBV5-4 to TRBJ1-1; D uncertain. This CDR3 has 14 residues. V was pared by 0 bases and J by 1 base, with 7 bases between. Germline values: CDR1 SGHNT, CDR2 YYREEE (reference sequence). This CDR3 reads CASSLDRWNTEAFF. CDR3 DNA sequence: TGTGCCAGCAGCTTGGACCGTTGGAACACTGAAGCTTTCTTT. The variable domain in full, completed from reference TRBV5-4 and TRBJ1-1, reads ETGVTQSPTHLIKTRGQQVTLRCSSQSGHNTVSWYQQALGQGPQFIFQYYREEENGRGNFPPRFSGLQFPNYSSELNVNALELDDSALYLCASSLDRWNTEAFFGQGTRLTVV.

The rearrangement joins TRBV5-1 to TRBJ2-3; D is unclear. V was shortened by 4 bases and J by 7 bases, with 13 bases between the two germline ends. Germline assignment: CDR1 SGHRS and CDR2 YFSETQ. The CDR3 spans 13 residues. In DNA, the CDR3 is TGCGCCAGCAGCCCTACGGGTCACTATACGCAGTATTTT. Translating it yields CASSPTGHYTQYF.

This clone has ten or more counts. Other DNA sequences from this sample encode an identical CDR3 as well. The V and J genes are TRBV7-6 and TRBJ1-6; 9 nucleotides match TRBD1. Germline V gene lookup returns CDR1 SGHVS and CDR2 FNYEAQ. Trimming cost V 5 bases and J 0 bases; bases outside gene matches: 8. The CDR3 runs 18 residues. The CDR3 reads CASSQRGTGSSYNSPLHF. Written as DNA, the CDR3 is TGTGCCAGCAGCCAAAGGGGGACAGGGAGCTCCTATAATTCACCCCTCCACTTT.

Of note for this clone: The sample holds other DNA sequences that translate to the same CDR3. The V and J genes are TRBV5-1 and TRBJ1-3; 12 nucleotides match TRBD1. The length of the CDR3 is 16 residues. The ends lost 4 bases at V and 0 bases at J; junction bases unmatched: 2. Germline V gene sequence: CDR1 SGHRS, CDR2 YFSETQ. DNA of the CDR3: TGCGCCAGCAGCCCGGGACAGGGGGCCTCTGGAAACACCATATATTTT. Encoded protein: CASSPGQGASGNTIYF.

This clone was picked up one time. V usage is TRBV30 and J usage is TRBJ2-2, with D perhaps being TRBD1 or TRBD2 (5 bases each). This CDR3 has 13 amino acids. CDR1 and CDR2 from the germline V gene are GTSNPN and SVGIG (reference sequence). Deletions cut 3 bases from V and 5 bases from J, with 10 bases between. The chain's CDR3 is CAWRFGATGELFF. CDR3 DNA: TGTGCCTGGAGGTTCGGGGCTACCGGGGAGCTGTTTTTT.

A remark on this clone: A much larger clone is a single base away; this may be a read error. The sample holds other DNA sequences that translate to the same CDR3. V is TRBV7-9 and J is TRBJ2-2; D ambiguous. V was cut by 6 bases and J by 5 bases, with 4 bases left in between. Per the germline V gene, CDR1 is SEHNR and CDR2 is FQNEAQ (reference sequence). The CDR3 has 11 amino acids. The CDR3 DNA reads TGTGCCAGCAGTAATACCGGGGAGCTGTTTTTT. Translating gives CASSNTGELFF. The whole variable domain, remainder taken from reference TRBV7-9 and TRBJ2-2, is DTGVSQNPRHKITKRGQNVTFRCDPISEHNRLYWYRQTLGQGPEFLTYFQNEAQLEKSRLLSDRFSAERPKGSFSTLEIQRTEQGDSAMYLCASSNTGELFFGEGSRLTVL.

The chain couples TRBV5-4 to TRBJ1-2; no firm D call. The germline gives CDR1 SGHNT, CDR2 YYREEE (reference sequence). The CDR3 has 14 amino acids. V lost 4 bases and J 3 bases, leaving 13 bases between the germline ends. DNA for the CDR3: TGTGCCAGCAGCCGGCTGAGGGAGTACTATGGCTACACCTTC. It yields the protein CASSRLREYYGYTF.

V is TRBV7-8 and J is TRBJ2-2, with D perhaps matching TRBD2 (6 bases). The CDR3 has 18 amino acids. Trimming stripped 1 base from V and 0 bases from J, with 15 bases between. From germline, CDR1 is SGHVS and CDR2 FQNEAQ. CDR3 bases: TGTGCCAGCAGCTTAGGGCGGCGGGGCACTACGAACACCGGGGAGCTGTTTTTT. Protein: CASSLGRRGTTNTGELFF.

This chain links TRBV25-1 with TRBJ2-7; D unresolved. Germline loops: CDR1 MGHDK, CDR2 SYGVNS. The CDR3 loop spans 13 amino acids. The V end was cut by 2 bases, the J end by 4 bases, with 9 bases between. The CDR3 loop is CASSEAGEYEQYF. Written as DNA, the CDR3 is TGTGCCAGCAGTGAAGCCGGCGAGTACGAGCAGTACTTC.

To note about this clone: Without the conserved terminal phenylalanine or tryptophan, this CDR3 likely stems from a read error. The V gene is TRBV30, the J gene TRBJ1-6; D remains ambiguous. Looked up from germline, CDR1 is GTSNPN and CDR2 is SVGIG (reference sequence). V gave up 5 bases and J gave up 4 bases, with 6 bases separating them. The CDR3 totals 12 residues. The CDR3 DNA is TGTGCCTGGGGGCGGTATAATTCACCCCTCCACCTT. Its translation: CAWGRYNSPLHL.

The DNA of the CDR3 is TGTGCCAGCAGTGAAGCGCTTCGGGAGTATTTT. Encoded protein: CASSEALREYF. The rearrangement links TRBV6-1 to TRBJ2-3; D gene ambiguous. The CDR3 is made up of 11 amino acids. CDR1 and CDR2 from the germline V gene are MNHNS and SASEGT. Trimming took 0 bases from V and 13 from J, leaving 8 bases between them.

With respect to this clone: Other DNA sequences within the sample encode an identical CDR3. V is TRBV7-2 and J is TRBJ2-5, with TRBD2 identical over 8 bases. This CDR3 is 13 amino acids long. Trimming took 5 bases from V and 4 from J; bases not matched to a gene: 3. In germline, CDR1 is SGHTA, CDR2 FQGNSA. CDR3 DNA sequence: TGTGCCAGCAGCCGCGGGGGGTTAGAGACCCAGTACTTC. The encoded protein is CASSRGGLETQYF.

The chain has TRBV28 and TRBJ2-7; D ambiguous. The CDR3 contains 15 residues. V lost 4 bases to trimming and J lost 0 bases, with 13 bases between them. CDR1 is MDHEN, CDR2 SYDVKM, per germline. The CDR3 spells CASSSPRRSSYEQYF. CDR3 nucleotides: TGTGCCAGCAGTTCCCCGAGAAGGAGCTCCTACGAGCAGTACTTC.

V is TRBV7-2 and J is TRBJ2-5; possibly TRBD2 for D (6 bases). The CDR3 is made up of 15 amino acids. Germline CDR1 SGHTA, CDR2 FQGNSA. V was pared by 2 bases and J by 2 bases, with 12 bases between. The CDR3 here is CASSLRESRQETQYF. Written as DNA, the CDR3 is TGTGCCAGCAGCTTACGGGAGAGCCGTCAAGAGACCCAGTACTTC.

This chain joins TRBV7-9 and TRBJ1-5, with D tentatively TRBD1 (6 bases). Looked up from germline, CDR1 is SEHNR and CDR2 is FQNEAQ (reference sequence). This CDR3 is built from 15 residues. V was trimmed by 1 base and J by 0 bases, leaving 7 bases between them. In DNA form, the CDR3 reads TGTGCCAGCAGCTTAGGCAGGGGTAGCAATCAGCCCCAGCATTTT. Residues: CASSLGRGSNQPQHF.

This chain links TRBV14 with TRBJ2-3; D is ambiguous. The CDR3 totals 12 residues. V lost 4 bases and J lost 10, with 12 bases in between. Germline V gene sequence: CDR1 SGHDN, CDR2 FVKESK. DNA of the CDR3: TGTGCCAGCAGCCCTCAATGGGGTGCGCAGTATTTT. Encoded protein: CASSPQWGAQYF.

The J gene is TRBJ2-2, the V gene TRBV2; D ambiguous. The length of the CDR3 is 14 residues. The germline gives CDR1 SNHLY, CDR2 FYNNEI. Trimming cost V 3 bases and J 2 bases, with 7 bases left between them. The CDR3 sequence is CASSEVLNTGELFF. CDR3 coding DNA: TGTGCCAGCAGTGAGGTCCTAAACACCGGGGAGCTGTTTTTT.

As to this clone: This may come from a read error, since a much larger clone is one base off. The chain links TRBV11-2 to TRBJ2-2; no clear D. Per germline, CDR1 SGHAT and CDR2 FQNNGV. This CDR3 region has 12 residues. V gave up 5 bases and J gave up 3 bases, with 4 bases separating them. The DNA of the CDR3 is TGTGCCAGCAGCGTCGACACCGGGGAGCTGTTTTTT. Translated: CASSVDTGELFF. The full variable domain, its missing parts supplied by reference TRBV11-2 and TRBJ2-2, is EAGVAQSPRYKIIEKRQSVAFWCNPISGHATLYWYQQILGQGPKLLIQFQNNGVVDDSQLPKDRFSAERLKGVDSTLKIQPAKLEDSAVYLCASSVDTGELFFGEGSRLTVL.

About this clone: Other DNA sequences from this sample encode an identical CDR3 as well. The V and J genes are TRBV10-2 and TRBJ1-1; TRBD1 is a possible D gene (6 bases). V was trimmed by 0 bases and J by 5 bases, leaving 13 bases between them. Germline CDR1 reads WSHSY; CDR2 reads SAAADI. The CDR3 runs 15 residues. The CDR3 region has the DNA TGCGCCAGCAGTGAGTCCAGGGGAAGGCGAACTGAAGCTTTCTTT. Encoded protein: CASSESRGRRTEAFF.